This T cell receptor beta chain was observed in a study of vaccination and CD4 T cells after COVID-19. Looking at the study overall: The post-COVID samples were taken a median approximately 3.5 months after diagnosis, anywhere from 35 to 161.

Treatment given: approximately 9-day PBMC culture with coronavirus spike peptide pools or control peptides (ViraFEST assay). Before TCRs were sequenced, ViraFEST expanded antigen-specific T cells with peptide pools. Convalescent patients tested SARS-CoV-2 PCR positive from March to December 2020, before Alpha, Beta and Delta emerged. With respect to this clonotype: Its antigen remains unknown.

This CDR3 has 13 amino acids. With V trimmed by 7 bases and J by 1 base, 2 bases remained unmatched. Germline V gene lookup returns CDR1 SGHRS and CDR2 YFSETQ. An Oncomine TCR Beta short-read assay was used to sequence the DNA from cultured CD4+ T cells. Each CDR3 protein gets one entry after TCRdb re-called the PCR reads with MiXCR. Here the sample spans 13,000 or so distinct CDR3 sequences, 45% to 60% being singletons. The chain carries TRBV5-1 and TRBJ2-1; 7 nucleotides match TRBD1. The sample was CD4+ T cells from blood, cultured in vitro. The source of this sequence is a human donor who had recovered from COVID-19. CDR3 in amino acids: CASSGQSYNEQFF. As DNA, the CDR3 is TGCGCCAGCTCGGGACAGTCCTACAATGAGCAGTTCTTC.